This T cell receptor beta chain comes out of a study of response to subunit inactivated influenza vaccine. The V and J ends lost 6 bases and 1 base, in that order; junction bases with no gene match: 3. This CDR3 is 13 amino acids long. Germline CDR1 and CDR2: MNHEY and SMNVEV (reference sequence). This clonotype was counted only a few times. Each CDR3 protein gets one entry after TCRdb re-called the RT-PCR reads with MiXCR. The table has hundreds of thousands of distinct CDR3 sequences, 10% to 15% seen once. The receptor comes from a man aged 50-59 years who received an inactivated influenza vaccine. The chain combines TRBV27 with TRBJ2-7; 7 bases are a match to TRBD2. The source material was PBMCs from blood, sampled roughly 45 days after vaccination. DNA for the CDR3: TGTGCCAGCAGCCAGCGGGGATCCTACGAGCAGTACTTC. Translating it yields CASSQRGSYEQYF.